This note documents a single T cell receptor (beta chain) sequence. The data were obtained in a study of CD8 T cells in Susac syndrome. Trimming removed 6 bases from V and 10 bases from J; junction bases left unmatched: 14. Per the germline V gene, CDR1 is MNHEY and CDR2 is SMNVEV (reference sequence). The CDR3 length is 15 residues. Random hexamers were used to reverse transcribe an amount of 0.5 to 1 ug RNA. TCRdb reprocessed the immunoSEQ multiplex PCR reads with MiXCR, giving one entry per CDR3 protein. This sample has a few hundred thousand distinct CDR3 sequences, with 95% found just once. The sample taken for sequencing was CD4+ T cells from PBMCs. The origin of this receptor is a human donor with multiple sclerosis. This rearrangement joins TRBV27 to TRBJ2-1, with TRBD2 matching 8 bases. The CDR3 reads CASRSLREAAEEQFF. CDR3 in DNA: TGTGCCAGCAGAAGTCTGCGGGAGGCAGCTGAGGAGCAGTTCTTC.